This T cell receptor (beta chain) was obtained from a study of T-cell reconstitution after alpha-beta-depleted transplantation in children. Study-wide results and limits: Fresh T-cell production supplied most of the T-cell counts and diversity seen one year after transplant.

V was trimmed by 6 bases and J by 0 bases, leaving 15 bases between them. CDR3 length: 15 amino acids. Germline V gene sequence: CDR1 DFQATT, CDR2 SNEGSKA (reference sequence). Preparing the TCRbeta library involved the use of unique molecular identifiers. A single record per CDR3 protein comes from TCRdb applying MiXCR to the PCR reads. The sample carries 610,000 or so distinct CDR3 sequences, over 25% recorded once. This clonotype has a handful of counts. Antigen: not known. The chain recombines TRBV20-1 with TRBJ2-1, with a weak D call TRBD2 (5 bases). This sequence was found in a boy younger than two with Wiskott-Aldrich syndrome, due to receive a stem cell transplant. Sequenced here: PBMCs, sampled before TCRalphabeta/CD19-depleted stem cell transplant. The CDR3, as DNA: TGCAGTGCCCTCCCCGGCGGGTCCTCCTACAATGAGCAGTTCTTC. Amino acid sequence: CSALPGGSSYNEQFF.